This record covers a single T cell receptor (beta chain). Its target is unknown. Each of the patients experienced relapse following autologous stem cell transplantation, and their brentuximab vedotin exposure differed. Generated by immunoSEQ multiplex PCR, the TCRdb table keeps only in-frame clones and is missing some. The data show 45,000 or so clones, about 90% seen once. The sample is drawn from a study of PD-1 blockade in classical Hodgkin lymphoma. Study-level information: Each patient was given nivolumab 3 mg/kg through a vein every 2 weeks.

Germline V gives CDR1 SGHAT, CDR2 FQDESV (reference sequence). The CDR3 length is 15 residues. V lost 5 bases to trimming and J lost 1 base, with 15 bases between them. Study conclusions and caveats: CD8+ TCR diversity did not rise significantly by C4D1, unlike CD4+.

The source of this sequence is a human donor with classical Hodgkin lymphoma. The specimen comprised peripheral blood mononuclear cells (PBMCs), sampled at baseline. V usage is TRBV11-1 and J usage is TRBJ2-7; D might be TRBD1 (6 bases). The CDR3 DNA follows: TGTGCCAGCAGCCCCTCGGACAGACCTTCCTACGAGCAGTACTTC. Residues: CASSPSDRPSYEQYF.